The 17 T cell receptor beta chains presented below share a single source sample, sequenced in a study of shared clonotypes between healthy human individuals. Clones were sequenced by immunoSEQ multiplex PCR, and TCRdb holds only the in-frame ones, with some missing. The sample carries about 2.1 million clones, about 92% recorded once. Only CD45RO-negative cells positively selected for CCR7 counted as naive CD8 cells, so terminally differentiated effector memory CD45RA+ cells were excluded. The sample consisted of naive CD8+ T cells from PBMCs. Every receptor here comes from a man aged 18 to 30 in good health. Some clones in this sample may be carry-over from other donors' samples.

This clone was seen more than once but under ten times. The chain carries TRBV2 and TRBJ1-1, with 7 bases that match TRBD1. V dropped 7 bases and J dropped 3; count of bases not matched to a gene: 8. The CDR3 is 14 residues long. The germline V gene encodes CDR1 SNHLY and CDR2 FYNNEI. Here the CDR3 DNA reads TGTGCCAGCAAATACAGGGGATTCGACACTGAAGCTTTCTTT. It is translated as CASKYRGFDTEAFF.

The gene calls are TRBV13 and TRBJ2-3; D may be TRBD2 (7 bases). Trimming cost V 1 base and J 4 bases, with 12 bases left between them. This CDR3 spans 15 amino acids. The germline V gene has CDR1 PRHDT and CDR2 FYEKMQ (reference sequence). CDR3 DNA: TGTGCCAGCAGCTTAGCGGGGGGCGGGTCAGATACGCAGTATTTT. Its protein is CASSLAGGGSDTQYF.

The V gene is TRBV5-1, the J gene TRBJ2-7, with D tentatively TRBD2 (5 bases). V dropped 4 bases and J dropped 2 bases, with 19 bases sitting between them. This CDR3 has 16 amino acids. Germline assignment: CDR1 SGHRS and CDR2 YFSETQ. CDR3 nucleotide sequence: TGCGCCAGCAGCCGAGACGAGGTTGGAGGAACCTACGAGCAGTACTTC. Translated: CASSRDEVGGTYEQYF.

CDR3 nucleotides: TGTGCCAGCAGGGAGTGGCTAGCGGGAGGTAGGGGGGGATATACGCAGTATTTT. This codes for CASREWLAGGRGGYTQYF. The chain has TRBV28 and TRBJ2-3; 11 nucleotides line up with TRBD2. The length of the CDR3 is 18 residues. V was pared by 6 bases and J by 7 bases, with 18 bases of the junction left unmatched. The germline gives CDR1 MDHEN, CDR2 SYDVKM. The complete variable domain, with remaining parts taken from reference TRBV28 and TRBJ2-3, reads DVKVTQSSRYLVKRTGEKVFLECVQDMDHENMFWYRQDPGLGLRLIYFSYDVKMKEKGDIPEGYSVSREKKERFSLILESASTNQTSMYLCASREWLAGGRGGYTQYFGPGTRLTVL.

V is TRBV15 and J is TRBJ2-7, with TRBD2 matching over 8 bases. Germline loops: CDR1 LNHNV, CDR2 YYDKDF (reference sequence). The ends lost 0 bases at V and 2 bases at J; junction bases unmatched: 6. CDR3 length equals 16 residues. The CDR3 bases are TGTGCCACCAGCAGAGATTTGGGGGGACTAGCCTACGAGCAGTACTTC. Translated, it gives CATSRDLGGLAYEQYF.

CDR3 bases: TGTGCCAGCTCACCCGTCAGCCCCGAGACGGGGTACGAGCAGTACTTC. Protein sequence: CASSPVSPETGYEQYF. The chain employs TRBV18 and TRBJ2-7; D may be TRBD2 (5 bases). The germline V gene has CDR1 KGHSH and CDR2 LQKENI. Trimming stripped 3 bases from V and 4 bases from J, with 19 bases between. CDR3 length: 16 amino acids.

This rearrangement joins TRBV5-1 to TRBJ2-7; tentative D call: TRBD1 (6 bases). This CDR3 has 15 residues. Germline V gene data show CDR1 as SGHRS and CDR2 as YFSETQ. V was pared by 3 bases and J by 3 bases, with 16 bases between. The CDR3 loop reads CASSSPQGHNYEQYF. CDR3 coding DNA: TGCGCCAGCAGCTCACCACAGGGTCATAACTACGAGCAGTACTTC.

V gene TRBV9 combines with J gene TRBJ1-3; 7 bases line up with TRBD1. The V gene end was trimmed by 3 bases and the J gene end by 0 bases; junction bases not matched to a gene: 0. Per the germline V gene, CDR1 is SGDLS and CDR2 is YYNGEE. The CDR3 runs to 14 residues. This CDR3 is CASSDRGSGNTIYF. The CDR3 DNA sequence: TGTGCCAGCAGCGACAGGGGCTCTGGAAACACCATATATTTT.

V is TRBV4-3 and J is TRBJ1-1; unclear D gene. V dropped 2 bases and J dropped 6 bases, with 13 bases sitting between them. The CDR3 sequence is 14 residues long. Germline V lookup: CDR1 LGHNA, CDR2 YSLEER. CDR3 coding DNA: TGCGCCAGCAGCCAATCCCGAAGAGGACCTGAAGCTTTCTTT. This sequence encodes CASSQSRRGPEAFF.

This clone was detected only a few times. This chain links TRBV19 with TRBJ2-1; D remains ambiguous. Germline V gives CDR1 LNHDA, CDR2 SQIVND (reference sequence). V dropped 3 bases and J dropped 9 bases, with 9 bases sitting between them. This CDR3 region has 12 residues. The CDR3 sequence: CASSIFSAEQFF. In DNA form, the CDR3 reads TGTGCCAGTAGTATCTTCTCCGCTGAGCAGTTCTTC.

The chain recombines TRBV14 with TRBJ2-3, with a weak D call TRBD2 (6 bases). V lost 0 bases, J lost 6 bases, and 7 bases lay in between. Germline V gene data show CDR1 as SGHDN and CDR2 as FVKESK. The CDR3 has 13 residues. CDR3 nucleotide sequence: TGTGCCAGCAGCCAAGAGGGGAGGGATACGCAGTATTTT. Translation: CASSQEGRDTQYF.

CDR3: CASSTWARRETQYF. CDR3 in DNA: TGTGCCAGTAGTACCTGGGCGCGGCGAGAGACCCAGTACTTC. The chain recombines TRBV19 with TRBJ2-5; no firm D call. The CDR3 is 14 residues long. Trimming cost V 4 bases and J 4 bases, with 13 bases left between them. The V gene's germline CDR1 is LNHDA and CDR2 SQIVND (reference sequence).

The chain links TRBV7-8 to TRBJ1-2, with D possibly matching TRBD1 (5 bases). Germline assignment: CDR1 SGHVS and CDR2 FQNEAQ. Trimming cost V 1 base and J 6 bases, with 9 bases left between them. The CDR3 is 13 amino acids. As DNA, the CDR3 is TGTGCCAGCAGCTTAGGGGTGGGGGATGGCTACACCTTC. It encodes CASSLGVGDGYTF.

This clone was recorded only once. V gene TRBV28 combines with J gene TRBJ2-3, with TRBD2 matching over 9 bases. With V trimmed by 3 bases and J by 6 bases, 16 bases remained unmatched. The CDR3 has 18 amino acids. Germline assignment: CDR1 MDHEN and CDR2 SYDVKM. The CDR3 DNA reads as TGTGCCAGCAGTTTCGGGCGGGGACTAGCCTCGGTGGCGGATACGCAGTATTTT. Its protein product is CASSFGRGLASVADTQYF.

The chain recombines TRBV4-3 with TRBJ2-7; 13 bases are a match to TRBD2. Trimming took 4 bases from V and 6 from J; bases not matched to a gene: 9. Germline lookup yields CDR1 LGHNA and CDR2 YSLEER. The CDR3 runs 16 residues. For the CDR3, the DNA is TGCGCCAGCAGCCCCGCCGGGACTAGCGGGGCCACCGAGCAGTACTTC. It is translated as CASSPAGTSGATEQYF.

The rearrangement joins TRBV11-3 to TRBJ1-5; 9 nucleotides match TRBD1. Germline values: CDR1 SGHNT, CDR2 YENEEA. The CDR3 spans 15 residues. J was trimmed by 7 bases and V by 7 bases; bases with no gene match: 11. The CDR3 nucleotides are TGTGCCAGCACACTGGCGGACAGGGGTAGGCAGCCCCAGCATTTT. It specifies CASTLADRGRQPQHF.

This clone came up once. The V and J genes are TRBV27 and TRBJ2-5, with a weak D call TRBD2 (5 bases). Deletions cut 5 bases from V and 5 bases from J, with 18 bases between. Germline lookup yields CDR1 MNHEY and CDR2 SMNVEV (reference sequence). This CDR3 is 15 amino acids long. The CDR3 DNA sequence: TGTGCCAGCAGTCCTTTCGGGGATCGCTGGGAGACCCAGTACTTC. Protein product: CASSPFGDRWETQYF.